This passage covers 2 T cell receptor beta chains from one sample sequenced in a study of OX40 agonist ivuxolimab in advanced cancers. Measured with immunoSEQ multiplex PCR; TCRdb has only the in-frame clones, and not every one. Among tens of thousands of clones listed, more than 70% were seen once. The material was CD4+ or CD8+ T cells sorted from blood, obtained in a trial of the OX40 agonist ivuxolimab. The source of these receptors is an adult with an advanced solid tumor such as melanoma, head and neck, liver or kidney cancer.

The gene calls are TRBV29-1 and TRBJ2-1; D is ambiguous. The CDR3 is 11 residues long. Germline CDR1 and CDR2: SQVTM and ANQGSEA. The V end was cut by 5 bases, the J end by 6 bases, with 8 bases between. The DNA of the CDR3 is TGCAGCGTTCGGGCGGTCAATGAGCAGTTCTTC. Translation gives CSVRAVNEQFF.

This clone has a single count. The chain uses TRBV18 and TRBJ2-6; 9 bases match TRBD1. This CDR3 is 17 amino acids long. Germline CDR1 reads KGHSH; CDR2 reads LQKENI. Trimming removed 2 bases from V and 0 bases from J; junction bases left unmatched: 2. The CDR3 DNA reads TGTGCCAGCTCACCAGGGACAGGGAACTCTGGGGCCAACGTCCTGACTTTC. Its protein product is CASSPGTGNSGANVLTF.